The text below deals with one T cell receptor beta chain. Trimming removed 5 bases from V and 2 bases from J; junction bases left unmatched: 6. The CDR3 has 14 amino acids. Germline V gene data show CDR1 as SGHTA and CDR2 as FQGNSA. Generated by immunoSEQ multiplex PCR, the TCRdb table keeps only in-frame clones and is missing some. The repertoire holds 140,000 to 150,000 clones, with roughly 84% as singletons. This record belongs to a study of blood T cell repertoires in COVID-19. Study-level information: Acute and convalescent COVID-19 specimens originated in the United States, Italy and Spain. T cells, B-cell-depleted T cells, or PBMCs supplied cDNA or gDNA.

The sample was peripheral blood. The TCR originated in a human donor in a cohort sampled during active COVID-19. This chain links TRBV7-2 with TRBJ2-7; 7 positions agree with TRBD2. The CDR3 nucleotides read TGTGCCAGCAGCCCCCGGGGGGTTCCCTACGAGCAGTACTTC. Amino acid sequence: CASSPRGVPYEQYF.